This T cell receptor (beta chain) was identified during a study of blood T cell repertoires in COVID-19. Study-wide background: The United States, Italy and Spain supplied acute and convalescent COVID-19 samples. PBMCs, B-cell-depleted T cells, or T cells were the source of the cDNA or gDNA that made up the material.

Produced via immunoSEQ multiplex PCR; TCRdb's table is partial and in-frame only. This table holds approximately 310,000 clones, 70% to 90% found once. Cohort 3 recovered donors had two negative PCRs, clearance, or symptom resolution. This CDR3 has 15 amino acids. Germline-derived CDR1 and CDR2 are SGHTA and FQGNSA. Trimming at V came to 5 bases and at J to 4 bases, leaving 11 bases not matched to a gene. This chain links TRBV7-2 with TRBJ2-7, with 7 nucleotides matching TRBD1. The sequencing sample was made of PBMCs or T cells enriched from blood (not recorded which). The sequence was collected from a man aged 25-45 years who had recovered from COVID-19. As DNA, the CDR3 is TGTGCCAGCAGCGTCCGGGACAGCGCCCTTTACGAGCAGTACTTC. Encoded protein: CASSVRDSALYEQYF.